This T cell receptor (beta chain) was identified during a study of CD8 T cells in Susac syndrome. CDR3 length: 11 residues. Per germline, CDR1 SQVTM and CDR2 ANQGSEA. Trimming shortened V by 4 bases and J by 4 bases, and 7 bases separated the two germline ends. Random-hexamer reverse transcription was applied to about 0.5 to 1 ug RNA. TCRdb reanalysed the immunoSEQ multiplex PCR reads using MiXCR and keeps one entry per CDR3 protein. Counted here are approximately 190,000 distinct CDR3 sequences, 90% to 95% occurring once; the ten biggest clones make up about 0.09%. Sequencing was carried out using CD4+ T cells from PBMCs. The clonotype was recovered from a human donor with multiple sclerosis. The rearrangement links TRBV29-1 to TRBJ1-2; D is unclear. This chain's CDR3 is CSVGTFYGYTF. The CDR3 region has the DNA TGCAGCGTTGGGACTTTCTATGGCTACACCTTC. Filled out from reference TRBV29-1 and TRBJ1-2, the complete variable domain reads SAVISQKPSRDICQRGTSLTIQCQVDSQVTMMFWYRQQPGQSLTLIATANQGSEATYESGFVIDKFPISRPNLTFSTLTVSNMSPEDSSIYLCSVGTFYGYTFGSGTRLTVV.